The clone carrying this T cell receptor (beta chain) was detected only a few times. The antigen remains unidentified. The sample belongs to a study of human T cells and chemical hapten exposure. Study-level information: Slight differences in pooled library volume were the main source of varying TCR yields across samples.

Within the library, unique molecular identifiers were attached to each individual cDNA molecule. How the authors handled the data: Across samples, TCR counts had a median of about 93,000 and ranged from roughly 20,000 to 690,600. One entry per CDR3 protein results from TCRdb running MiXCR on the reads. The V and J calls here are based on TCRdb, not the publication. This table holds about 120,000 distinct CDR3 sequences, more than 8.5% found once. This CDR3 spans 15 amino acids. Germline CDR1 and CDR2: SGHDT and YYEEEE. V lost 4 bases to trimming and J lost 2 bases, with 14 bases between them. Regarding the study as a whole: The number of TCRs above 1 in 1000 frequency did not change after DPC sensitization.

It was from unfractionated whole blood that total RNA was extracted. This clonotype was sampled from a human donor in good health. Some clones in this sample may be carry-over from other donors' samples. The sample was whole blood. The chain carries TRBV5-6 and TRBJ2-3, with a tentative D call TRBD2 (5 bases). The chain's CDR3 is CASSRTGPYTDTQYF. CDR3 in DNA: TGTGCCAGCAGCCGGACTGGCCCTTACACAGATACGCAGTATTTT.